Following are 23 T cell receptor beta chains from one sample sequenced in a study of T cells in Graves' hyperthyroidism and ophthalmopathy. From RNA transcripts, TCR beta CDR3 regions were amplified. Using the HTBI primer set, a first-round RT-PCR was run on the TCR CDR3. TCRdb used MiXCR to reprocess the multiplex PCR reads, holding one entry per CDR3 protein. The top ten clones hold around 7.3% of a sample with around 440,000 distinct CDR3 sequences, 15% to 17% of them seen once. The sequencing sample was made of blood. These TCRs come from a woman aged 18 to 35 with Graves' hyperthyroidism.

This clonotype has a count of ten or more. The chain carries TRBV18 and TRBJ2-5; 7 bases line up with TRBD1. The germline V gene encodes CDR1 KGHSH and CDR2 LQKENI. The trim removed 4 bases at V and 2 bases at J, leaving 7 bases unmatched. This CDR3 is built from 15 residues. Here the CDR3 reads CASSLRTGQQETQYF. Here the CDR3 DNA reads TGTGCCAGCTCACTCCGGACAGGACAGCAAGAGACCCAGTACTTC. The full variable domain, completed using reference TRBV18 and TRBJ2-5, is NAGVMQNPRHLVRRRGQEARLRCSPMKGHSHVYWYRQLPEEGLKFMVYLQKENIIDESGMPKERFSAEFPKEGPSILRIQQVVRGDSAAYFCASSLRTGQQETQYFGPGTRLLVL.

This clonotype was seen repeatedly, ten times or more. This chain uses TRBV7-9 with TRBJ2-5; TRBD2 agrees at 8 bases. The germline V gene has CDR1 SEHNR and CDR2 FQNEAQ (reference sequence). The CDR3 has 14 amino acids. Unmatched junction bases numbered 8, after V lost 4 bases and J lost 7 bases. For the CDR3, the DNA is TGTGCCAGCAGCTGGGCGGGACTAGAAGGGACCCAGTACTTC. It translates to CASSWAGLEGTQYF. Variable domain in full (rest from reference TRBV7-9 and TRBJ2-5): DTGVSQNPRHKITKRGQNVTFRCDPISEHNRLYWYRQTLGQGPEFLTYFQNEAQLEKSRLLSDRFSAERPKGSFSTLEIQRTEQGDSAMYLCASSWAGLEGTQYFGPGTRLLVL.

The chain uses TRBV11-2 and TRBJ1-6, with 7 bases fitting TRBD1. After removal of 5 bases from V and 4 bases from J, the junction contained 11 bases not matched to a gene. In germline, CDR1 is SGHAT, CDR2 FQNNGV. The CDR3 length is 17 residues. As DNA, the CDR3 is TGTGCCAGCAGCACTATCGGGACAGATTTTTATAATTCACCCCTCCACTTT. Encoded protein: CASSTIGTDFYNSPLHF.

This chain connects TRBV20-1 to TRBJ1-2; 12 nucleotides match TRBD1. CDR1 DFQATT and CDR2 SNEGSKA come from the germline V gene (reference sequence). Trimming cost V 5 bases and J 2 bases; bases outside gene matches: 12. There are 17 residues in the CDR3. This CDR3 reads CSAANRDRGRVNYGYTF. Here the CDR3 DNA reads TGCAGTGCTGCAAACCGGGACAGGGGGCGCGTAAACTATGGCTACACCTTC.

This clonotype appeared many times. The V gene is TRBV12-3 or TRBV12-4, the J gene TRBJ2-4, with a tentative D call TRBD1 (5 bases). CDR3 length: 15 residues. With 3 bases removed from V and 2 bases from J, the gap between germline ends came to 11 bases. The CDR3 nucleotides read TGTGCCAGCAGTTTGTGGGGCCGATCCAAAAACATTCAGTACTTC. Residues: CASSLWGRSKNIQYF.

This clonotype came up many times. The J gene is TRBJ2-5, the V gene TRBV2; D may be TRBD1 or TRBD2 (5 bases each). Trimming removed 0 bases at V and 1 base at J, with 9 bases between. CDR3 size: 15 residues. Germline CDR1 SNHLY, CDR2 FYNNEI. The CDR3 nucleotides are TGTGCCAGCAGTGAAGCCCCGAGGGGCCAAGAGACCCAGTACTTC. Translation: CASSEAPRGQETQYF. The whole variable domain, remainder taken from reference TRBV2 and TRBJ2-5, is EPEVTQTPSHQVTQMGQEVILRCVPISNHLYFYWYRQILGQKVEFLVSFYNNEISEKSEIFDDQFSVERPDGSNFTLKIRSTKLEDSAMYFCASSEAPRGQETQYFGPGTRLLVL.

The rearrangement joins TRBV25-1 to TRBJ2-1, with D unresolved. Germline V gene data show CDR1 as MGHDK and CDR2 as SYGVNS. V was cut by 9 bases and J by 6 bases, with 9 bases left in between. CDR3 size: 11 residues. The CDR3 protein is CARTHGNEQFF. The CDR3 DNA sequence: TGTGCCAGGACGCATGGCAATGAGCAGTTCTTC.

This clonotype was recorded many times. The chain carries TRBV7-3 and TRBJ2-7; tentative D call: TRBD2 (6 bases). Germline loops: CDR1 SGHTA, CDR2 FQGTGA. The CDR3 is 15 residues long. V was shortened by 1 base and J by 6 bases, with 16 bases between the two germline ends. CDR3 protein: CASSLMGTSLGEQYF. The CDR3 DNA follows: TGTGCCAGCAGCTTAATGGGGACTTCCCTGGGCGAGCAGTACTTC.

This clonotype has ten or more counts. J is TRBJ2-1 and V is TRBV5-1, with 15 bases that match TRBD2. This CDR3 has 18 residues. V dropped 4 bases and J dropped 6; count of bases not matched to a gene: 11. Looked up from germline, CDR1 is SGHRS and CDR2 is YFSETQ. For the CDR3, the DNA is TGCGCCAGCAGCGCGGGACTAGCGGGAGGTCCCTCCGGCAATGAGCAGTTCTTC. Its translation is CASSAGLAGGPSGNEQFF.

At least ten counts were recorded for this clonotype. This chain joins TRBV2 and TRBJ2-1; tentatively, D is TRBD1 or TRBD2 (6 bases each). The CDR3 consists of 13 residues. V lost 8 bases and J lost 4, with 12 bases in between. The V gene's germline CDR1 is SNHLY and CDR2 FYNNEI. The CDR3: CASGGPSYNEQFF. CDR3 DNA sequence: TGTGCCAGCGGGGGGCCCTCGTACAATGAGCAGTTCTTC.

This clonotype was seen only a few times. The chain carries TRBV4-1 and TRBJ2-1; possible D gene TRBD2, 5 bases. Germline lookup yields CDR1 MGHRA and CDR2 YSYEKL. The CDR3 extends over 17 amino acids. V was cut by 1 base and J by 3 bases, with 16 bases left in between. The CDR3 sequence is CASSQGPVGKLYNEQFF. CDR3 in DNA: TGCGCCAGCAGCCAAGGCCCGGTCGGGAAGCTCTACAATGAGCAGTTCTTC.

This clonotype has ten or more counts. This chain uses TRBV18 with TRBJ2-2; D possibly corresponds to TRBD1 (6 bases). The V and J ends lost 6 bases and 1 base respectively, with 18 bases between them. This CDR3 region has 17 residues. CDR1 KGHSH and CDR2 LQKENI come from the germline V gene. The CDR3 region has the DNA TGTGCCAGCTCGCCTCCAGATATGACAGGGAACACCGGGGAGCTGTTTTTT. Amino acid sequence: CASSPPDMTGNTGELFF.

V usage is TRBV11-3 and J usage is TRBJ2-2, with 7 bases aligning to TRBD1. V gave up 8 bases and J gave up 2 bases; unmatched junction bases: 8. Looked up from germline, CDR1 is SGHNT and CDR2 is YENEEA. CDR3 size: 15 residues. The CDR3 DNA follows: TGTGCCAGCCTCTCACAGGGGAGTAACACCGGGGAGCTGTTTTTT. Its protein is CASLSQGSNTGELFF.

The V and J genes are TRBV7-6 and TRBJ2-1; maybe TRBD2 (5 bases). Germline V lookup: CDR1 SGHVS, CDR2 FNYEAQ. Trimming took 5 bases from V and 0 from J, leaving 23 bases between them. This CDR3 is 19 amino acids long. For the CDR3, the DNA is TGTGCCAGCAGCCCCCTGGCGGGTGGCGGGCGTAGCTCCTACAATGAGCAGTTCTTC. This encodes CASSPLAGGGRSSYNEQFF.

This clonotype has ten or more counts. J is TRBJ2-2 and V is TRBV7-9; 7 nucleotides align to TRBD1. After removal of 4 bases from V and 0 bases from J, the junction contained 8 bases not matched to a gene. The CDR3 consists of 17 residues. CDR1 and CDR2 (germline): SEHNR, FQNEAQ (reference sequence). CDR3: CASSWARDSANTGELFF. The CDR3, as DNA: TGTGCCAGCAGCTGGGCCCGGGACAGCGCGAACACCGGGGAGCTGTTTTTT. The full variable domain, in which reference TRBV7-9 and TRBJ2-2 provide the parts outside the CDR3, is DTGVSQNPRHKITKRGQNVTFRCDPISEHNRLYWYRQTLGQGPEFLTYFQNEAQLEKSRLLSDRFSAERPKGSFSTLEIQRTEQGDSAMYLCASSWARDSANTGELFFGEGSRLTVL.

This clonotype was seen many times. As DNA, the CDR3 is TGTGCCAGCAGTAGACAGGGGTTTAGTCAGCCCCAGCATTTT. Translation gives CASSRQGFSQPQHF. The chain uses TRBV6-1 and TRBJ1-5; 8 bases map to TRBD1. With 5 bases clipped from V and 6 bases from J, the junction kept 6 bases outside the gene matches. Per the germline V gene, CDR1 is MNHNS and CDR2 is SASEGT. The CDR3 spans 14 residues.

This clonotype occurred many times. The V and J genes are TRBV6-1 and TRBJ2-7; 8 nucleotides match TRBD2. In germline, CDR1 is MNHNS, CDR2 SASEGT. CDR3 size: 13 residues. The CDR3 spells CLQQRRGGGEQYF. The CDR3 DNA follows: TGTCTGCAGCAAAGACGGGGGGGCGGCGAGCAGTACTTC.

This clonotype was detected many times. This chain links TRBV29-1 with TRBJ2-3; D is uncertain. V lost 4 bases and J lost 3, with 8 bases in between. Looked up from germline, CDR1 is SQVTM and CDR2 is ANQGSEA. This CDR3 contains 12 residues. Here the CDR3 DNA reads TGCAGCGTTGTTTGGAGTACAGATACGCAGTATTTT. Residues: CSVVWSTDTQYF.

This clonotype showed up just a few times. V is TRBV6-1 and J is TRBJ1-6, with D possibly TRBD1 on 6 matching bases. The V gene lost 5 bases and the J gene lost 7 bases, with 9 bases spanning the gap. Germline-derived CDR1 and CDR2 are MNHNS and SASEGT. The CDR3 sequence is 13 residues long. DNA for the CDR3: TGTGCCAGCAGTACAGGGCTGAATTCACCCCTCCACTTT. Its translation is CASSTGLNSPLHF.

This clonotype was detected a few times. The chain combines TRBV13 with TRBJ1-4; a weak D match, TRBD1 (5 bases). V was pared by 5 bases and J by 8 bases, with 15 bases between. Germline loops: CDR1 PRHDT, CDR2 FYEKMQ (reference sequence). CDR3 length: 14 residues. CDR3 DNA sequence: TGTGCCAGCAGCCCCGCTTCGGGGGGGGAAAAACTGTTTTTT. Amino acid sequence: CASSPASGGEKLFF.

Worth noting for this clonotype: One base away lies a much larger clone, so this may be a sequencing read error. The chain carries TRBV7-2 and TRBJ2-5; 11 bases are shared with TRBD1. The CDR3 is made up of 16 amino acids. Germline V CDR1 and CDR2: SGHTA, FQGNSA. CDR3 bases: TGTGCCAGCAGCTTCTGGACAGGGGGCCGGGCAGAGGCCCAGTACTTC. As protein: CASSFWTGGRAEAQYF.

Many counts were recorded for this clonotype. This rearrangement joins TRBV6-1 to TRBJ2-7; TRBD2 agrees at 10 bases. CDR1 is MNHNS and CDR2 is SASEGT in the germline V gene. The J segment lost 0 bases and the V segment lost 8 bases, leaving 1 base of the junction unmatched. The CDR3 sequence is 13 residues long. This CDR3 reads CASASGSSYEQYF. DNA of the CDR3: TGTGCCAGCGCTAGCGGGAGCTCCTACGAGCAGTACTTC.

The chain carries TRBV6-1 and TRBJ1-4, with D perhaps TRBD1 (5 bases). Looked up from germline, CDR1 is MNHNS and CDR2 is SASEGT. With 6 bases removed from V and 5 bases from J, the gap between germline ends came to 16 bases. The CDR3 sequence is 15 residues long. CDR3 DNA: TGTGCCAGCAGCCTACGCGGGACCTCGAATGAAAAACTGTTTTTT. Protein sequence: CASSLRGTSNEKLFF.